The sequence of this T cell receptor beta chain was determined in a study of blood T cell repertoires in COVID-19. In the study overall: Samples of COVID-19 (acute and convalescent) were obtained from the United States, Italy and Spain.

This table comes from immunoSEQ multiplex PCR, and its TCRdb copy is limited to in-frame clones, with some not included. The repertoire holds about 150,000 clones, with roughly four fifths as singletons. This TCR came from a woman of 80 years or more with acute or convalescent COVID-19. The sample consisted of peripheral blood.

The CDR3 DNA is TGCGCCAGCAGCCCGGTCGGAGCCCAAGAGACCCAGTACTTC. Protein product: CASSPVGAQETQYF. The rearrangement joins TRBV5-1 to TRBJ2-5; D call uncertain. The V gene's germline CDR1 is SGHRS and CDR2 YFSETQ. CDR3 size: 14 residues. The germline V and J ends were trimmed by 4 bases and 1 base, with 11 bases remaining between them.